This T cell receptor beta chain is drawn from a study of cytomegalovirus exposure and HLA in healthy donors listed by TCRdb under 2017. In the study overall: In an earlier analysis of fewer than 750 of the donors, 276 Gb of sequence data and just under 120 million unique TCR beta sequences from about 190 million T cells were reported. A later analysis re-examined previously published TCR beta repertoires from more than 600 donors and added high-resolution HLA genotyping to investigate patterns of TCR occurrence. Of the 300 to 500 genotyped donors, 70% to 90% were placed in the genetic ancestry cluster associated with self-reported Caucasian donors. Every discovery cohort repertoire had been produced on one sequencing platform. On average, around 200,000 unique TCR beta nucleotide sequences were sequenced per donor among roughly 430 genotyped donors of the cohort, with roughly 18% of those sequences being non-productive. The study combined high-throughput TCR immunosequencing, statistical association of individual TCRs with disease status, and machine learning to predict cytomegalovirus infection status. Genome-wide SNP genotypes for about 60% of the roughly 670 donors were used in a later genetic analysis, which treated that subset as a discovery cohort. An earlier analysis of 587 of the donors applied high-throughput TCR beta sequencing to assess whether each TCR beta V gene segment acted as functional or pseudogenic. Both class I and class II loci were covered by HLA typing, at four-digit resolution. Along with the approximately 700-subject first cohort, a separate validation cohort of over 90 different subjects was used. Several DR-DQ haplotypes were handled as single units for association and clustering, since linkage in the cohort was strong. The study was designed to test whether signatures of past pathogen exposure could be identified by cataloging public T cell receptors. An early release covering about 600 HLA-typed donors comprised around 300 gigabases of sequencing data and around 80 million unique TCR sequences. Donor age, sex, ethnicity and CMV serostatus were compiled alongside the repertoire data. In the later analysis, no new phenotypic data were used to find candidate immune exposures; instead, reliance was placed on TCR beta sequences and their occurrence across donors. Using immunosequencing, the study profiled T cell repertoires from 640 or so subjects and related those repertoires to cytomegalovirus serostatus. Typing coverage differed by locus: A, B, C, DRB1 and DQB1 were typed in roughly 620-630 donors, DQA1 in about 510, DPA1 in 606, and DPB1 in just under 490.

The method behind the library was the immunoSEQ multiplex PCR assay. For the multiplex PCR, a mixture combining 60 forward primers for TCR Vbeta segments and 13 reverse primers for TCR Jbeta segments was used. The CDR3 region of rearranged TCR beta genes was amplified from genomic DNA by a multiplex PCR assay. The Illumina HiSeq System was used to sequence the amplified TCR beta libraries as 87-base-pair reads. Under the source paper's analysis protocol: In a later analysis, 77 million or so unique TCR beta chains were counted across the approximately 670 repertoires, and roughly 11 million of these chains were shared by at least two donors. A nearest-neighbor algorithm error-corrected the raw reads and collapsed the reads into unique sequences, merging closely related sequences to remove PCR and sequencing errors. V, D and J gene segments were assigned by aligning CDR3 sequences to IMGT reference sequences. For a sequence to be retained, at least a six-nucleotide match to both a V gene segment and a J gene segment was required. Rearrangements were classified as productive when the CDR3 lacked stop codons and remained in frame with V and J, and all other rearrangements were classified as non-productive. CDR3 was defined according to IMGT convention as the region running from the second conserved V-encoded cysteine to the conserved J-encoded phenylalanine. In an earlier analysis of some 550 of the donors, sequences lacking an unambiguous match to a single V gene segment were excluded. In an earlier analysis of 500 to 750 of the donors, V segments were called functional above 56.7% productive rearrangements and were called segregating when the between-donor standard deviation exceeded 5%. To diagnose cytomegalovirus status from the catalog of TCR beta chain sequences, a statistical classification framework was built. In a later analysis, V and J genes were assigned by comparing TCR nucleotide sequences against IMGT/GENE-DB human TR gene sequences. Using the TCRdist pipeline, a later analysis assigned CDR3 sequences along with most-parsimonious VDJ recombination scenarios. In a later analysis, each TCR beta chain was defined by its CDR3 amino acid sequence together with its V-gene family, and reads lacking a unique V-gene family were excluded. To address suspected cross-contamination and a sequencing artifact, a later analysis removed approximately 600 highly shared, low-generation-probability nucleotide sequences. In a later analysis, a clonal expansion index for each public chain was calculated from normalized within-repertoire ranks of inferred template counts. In a later analysis, generation probabilities were computed with a VDJ recombination model fitted to out-of-frame rearrangements, and the resulting probabilities were checked against IGoR. In a later analysis, hypergeometric tests were used to score TCR-TCR, TCR-HLA and TCR-CMV co-occurrence, with a repertoire-size bias correction applied to TCR pairs. False discovery rates were estimated in a later analysis by permuting HLA or CMV assignments 20 times. In a later analysis, co-occurring TCRs were grouped using DBSCAN, with TCRdist sequence similarity added in when clustering inside HLA-allele-positive subsets. For co-occurrence clustering, repertoires with fewer than 30,000 or more than 120,000 public chains were excluded, along with five repertoires with anomalous nucleotide sharing. TCRdb's version of the immuneACCESS table is confined to in-frame rearrangements and falls short of the full clone set. An unresolved V gene accounts for under half of the shortfall where checked; the remainder is of unknown origin. The DNA gave D and trimming, while V, J and clone size come from that table. The sample table holds under 130,000 clones, of which about 80% were seen once. The ten largest clones represent 2% to 2.5% of the sample.

According to the germline V gene (reference sequence), CDR1 reads SEHNR and CDR2 reads FQNEAQ. The CDR3 has 12 amino acids, counting the end cysteine and phenylalanine. The only DNA kept is the CDR3, 36 bases in frame from the first base. As concerns this clone: The specificity of this receptor is unknown. Relative to the germline gene, one junction end is altered; a read error may explain this.

The cohort comprised 670 or so healthy bone marrow donors. At the time of sampling, all cohort members were nominally healthy, though unrecorded immune exposures were likely present. The donor tested CMV seronegative, placing the donor among the roughly 400 seronegative members of the cohort. Every donor gave a peripheral blood sample, and the peripheral blood mononuclear cells from that sample were used for TCR beta sequencing. The Qiagen DNeasy Blood Extraction Kit was used to extract genomic DNA from the blood cell samples. Study-wide conclusions, independent of this receptor: While some public TCRs were present in many individuals, most TCR sequences turned up only very rarely across donors. The earlier analysis of fewer than 750 of the donors excluded some 16 rarely observed V segments, including chromosome 9 orphons, because counts were too low. The study listed over 150 TCR beta chains as associated with cytomegalovirus. For the cohort, immune exposure information was limited to CMV serostatus. HLA typing was unavailable for some donors at each locus, so association tests used only the typed subset. Linkage disequilibrium might explain the correlated functional status among segregating V segments, but an unknown experimental factor could not be excluded. A later analysis found that most CMV-associated TCR beta chains appeared HLA-restricted, with HLA associations seemingly driven largely by CMV exposure. It was suggested by the authors that the approach could potentially be generalized to other disease states and immunological phenotypes. In both the original and validation cohorts, the classifier was reported to diagnose cytomegalovirus status with high specificity and sensitivity. A cluster of highly shared sequence variants was judged likely to be a technical artifact of the sequencing pipeline. At a false discovery rate of 0.05, a later analysis linked roughly 17,000 TCR beta sequences to specific HLA alleles. A few of the identified cytomegalovirus-associated TCR beta chains were confirmed in vitro to be specific for cytomegalovirus antigens. Strong co-occurrence of HLA alleles, especially DR and DQ, made assigning TCR associations to individual alleles difficult. According to a later analysis, parvovirus B19, influenza, CMV and Epstein-Barr virus appeared linked to several top co-occurrence clusters. In an earlier analysis of 587 of the donors, most TCR beta V segments appeared in productive rearrangements about 87% or about 30% of the time, broadly matching IMGT annotations. A further reported finding was that TCR beta sequences accurately predicted the HLA-A and HLA-B alleles for most subjects in the first cohort. Because the 87-base-pair reads could not distinguish some IMGT-functional V segments, including TRBV6-2 and TRBV6-3, those segments were excluded. A later genetic analysis associated a missense DCLRE1C variant with V-gene and J-gene trimming of TCR beta chains, and an independent cohort replicated the association. In a later analysis, the rate of TCR association differed among HLA loci, with DRB1 alleles having the most associated TCRs and HLA-C alleles having the fewest. This cohort had only TCR beta chains sequenced, and the lack of alpha or paired-chain data limited which features could be detected. In a later genetic analysis, fewer N-insertions in productive TCRs were reported among donors in an Asian-associated ancestry cluster than the roughly 700-donor mean. Compared with equally common non-associated chains, HLA-associated TCR beta chains in a later analysis were more clonally expanded and had lower generation probabilities. Presence/absence analyses assumed roughly uniform sequencing depth across donors, an assumption that may not hold.

Sequenced material: PBMCs. Recombination linked TRBV7-9 to TRBJ1-2, with the D gene not clear enough to name. This sequence was found in a man aged 30 to 45 in good health and CMV-seronegative. The DNA reads as follows: TGTTCCAGCAGCTTAGGAGGGTACGGCTACACCTTC. The encoded protein is CSSSLGGYGYTF.